This entry features one T cell receptor (beta chain) sequence. The data belong to a study of cytomegalovirus exposure and HLA in healthy donors. This PCR relied on a set of 60 Vbeta primers and 13 Jbeta primers. The assay was immunoSEQ multiplex PCR, and TCRdb's table has in-frame clones only and misses some. The repertoire holds 100,000 to 150,000 clones, about 80% seen once, with 3% to 3.5% in the top ten. CDR3 length: 17 residues. Germline assignment: CDR1 SEHNR and CDR2 FQNEAQ (reference sequence). Trimming pared 4 bases from V and 4 bases from J, leaving 19 bases between. This chain uses TRBV7-9 with TRBJ2-2; weak D call: TRBD1 (8 bases). The sequence was obtained from a woman in her forties or fifties in good health and CMV-seronegative. Specimen: PBMCs. The CDR3 bases are TGTGCCAGCAGCTCAACGGACAGGGTAGCGGGCACCGGGGAGCTGTTTTTT. Encoded protein: CASSSTDRVAGTGELFF.